The clone carrying this T cell receptor (beta chain) was picked up many times. Antigen unknown. This specimen belongs to a study of regulatory T cells in long-lasting Graves disease. V was clipped by 2 bases and J by 7 bases; unmatched bases: 3. Germline V lookup: CDR1 MNHEY, CDR2 SMNVEV (reference sequence). The CDR3 is made up of 13 amino acids. Study results and limitations: TRBV28, TRBJ1-2 and TRBJ2-5 emerged as the favored segments in persistent disease.

Sample time point: newly diagnosed GD, antithyroid drugs for less than 3 months. Construction of the TCR library relied on RNA isolated from PBMCs. TCR beta libraries were built with iRepertoire HTBI primers and Arm-PCR of CDR3 regions. In the authors' methods: From all samples, identification returned over 13 TRBJ and 60 to 80 TRBV segments. TCRdb called the multiplex PCR reads again in MiXCR, with one record for every CDR3 protein. TCRdb, not the authors, supplied the V and J calls. Here the sample spans approximately 400,000 distinct CDR3 sequences, approximately 12% being singletons. This sample was also put to use in a study of T cells in Graves' hyperthyroidism and ophthalmopathy.

Specimen: peripheral blood mononuclear cells (PBMCs), collected at new diagnosis, from a patient treated with antithyroid drugs. V usage is TRBV27 and J usage is TRBJ1-1, with 8 bases fitting TRBD1. The source is a woman younger than 30 with Graves disease. In DNA form, the CDR3 reads TGTGCCAGCAGTTTAACCAGGGGGCGTGAAGCTTTCTTT. The encoded protein is CASSLTRGREAFF.